The rows below give T cell receptor beta chains drawn from one sample of a study of T cell responses to AZD1222 COVID-19 vaccine. Libraries were prepared by immunoSEQ multiplex PCR; TCRdb keeps only in-frame clonotypes and omits some of them. Of 95,000 to 150,000 clones in the sample, more than 85% were seen once. The sample consisted of peripheral blood, taken on day 0 of MenACWY control vaccination. The receptor set was obtained from an adult in good health. Each CDR3 is given with its conserved first and last residue. D genes are given only for firm matches. Expanded clones are given a class, and other clones once, few, many or no size at all.

v_gene	abundance	d_gene	j_gene	CDR3aa	CDR3nt
TRBV5-4	-	-	TRBJ1-2	CASSLAGGEANYGYTF	TGTGCCAGCAGCTTGGCGGGGGGCGAAGCTAACTATGGCTACACCTTC
TRBV11-2	-	TRBD2	TRBJ2-1	CASSTPVLAGEDDEQFF	TGTGCCAGCAGCACCCCAGTCTTAGCGGGAGAGGACGATGAGCAGTTCTTC
TRBV24-1	-	-	TRBJ2-2	CATSDSQAYTGELFF	TGTGCCACCAGTGATAGTCAGGCCTACACCGGGGAGCTGTTTTTT
TRBV11-2	-	TRBD1	TRBJ1-1	CASSLTGGAWNTEAFF	TGTGCCAGCAGCTTAACAGGGGGCGCGTGGAACACTGAAGCTTTCTTT
TRBV5-1	-	-	TRBJ2-3	CASSLAESDTQYF	TGCGCCAGCAGCTTGGCCGAATCAGATACGCAGTATTTT
TRBV6-1	-	TRBD1	TRBJ1-6	CASSETGNSPLHF	TGTGCCAGCAGTGAGACAGGGAATTCACCCCTCCACTTT
TRBV27	-	-	TRBJ2-1	CASSQPGYNEQFF	TGTGCCAGCAGCCAGCCGGGGTACAATGAGCAGTTCTTC
TRBV7-8	-	TRBD1	TRBJ1-5	CASSGGTGAVQPQHF	TGTGCCAGCAGCGGGGGGACAGGGGCGGTTCAGCCCCAGCATTTT
TRBV5-6	-	-	TRBJ1-5	CASSLGYSNQPQHF	TGTGCCAGCAGCTTGGGGTATAGCAATCAGCCCCAGCATTTT
TRBV7-2	-	-	TRBJ1-3	CASSLSTGSGNTIYF	TGTGCCAGCAGCTTATCCACAGGGTCTGGAAACACCATATATTTT
TRBV5-1	-	TRBD1	TRBJ2-1	CASFLGTGGKNQFF	TGCGCCAGCTTCCTTGGGACAGGGGGAAAGAACCAGTTCTTC
TRBV5-1	-	TRBD1	TRBJ2-7	CASSLRQGPSEQYF	TGCGCCAGCAGCTTAAGACAGGGGCCTAGCGAGCAGTACTTC
TRBV5-1	-	-	TRBJ1-5	CASSLEGGQGQPQHF	TGCGCCAGCAGCTTGGAAGGGGGGCAGGGACAGCCCCAGCATTTT
TRBV10-3	-	TRBD2	TRBJ2-3	CAISEKAGVKDTQYF	TGTGCCATCAGTGAAAAAGCGGGAGTTAAAGATACGCAGTATTTT
TRBV27	-	TRBD2	TRBJ2-1	CASSLYPTLAGGPDEQFF	TGTGCCAGCAGTTTATATCCGACCCTAGCGGGAGGGCCGGATGAGCAGTTCTTC
TRBV19	-	-	TRBJ2-3	CASSIPQGEGTDTQYF	TGTGCCAGTAGTATCCCCCAGGGAGAGGGCACAGATACGCAGTATTTT
TRBV24-1	few	-	TRBJ2-1	CATSDFQGNEQFF	TGTGCCACCAGTGATTTCCAGGGCAATGAGCAGTTCTTC
TRBV10-3	-	TRBD2	TRBJ2-1	CAIKLAGDSYNEQFF	TGTGCCATCAAGCTAGCGGGAGACAGCTACAATGAGCAGTTCTTC
TRBV3-1/TRBV3-2	-	TRBD1	TRBJ1-1	CASSQDRGPRYSEAFF	TGTGCCAGCAGCCAAGATAGGGGGCCAAGGTACAGTGAAGCTTTCTTT
TRBV2	-	-	TRBJ1-1	CASSEEWSLNTEAFF	TGTGCCAGCAGTGAAGAATGGTCATTGAACACTGAAGCTTTCTTT
TRBV4-1	-	-	TRBJ1-1	CASSPWRGIGGNTEAFF	TGCGCCAGCAGCCCCTGGAGGGGGATTGGCGGGAACACTGAAGCTTTCTTT
TRBV5-1	-	-	TRBJ2-7	CASKQEASYEQYF	TGCGCCAGCAAGCAGGAGGCCTCCTACGAGCAGTACTTC
TRBV6-5	few	-	TRBJ1-6	CAAPTGTYSPLHF	TGTGCCGCCCCGACCGGGACCTATTCACCCCTCCACTTT
TRBV12-3/TRBV12-4	-	-	TRBJ1-1	CASGPKNTEAFF	TGTGCCAGCGGCCCGAAGAACACTGAAGCTTTCTTT
TRBV2	-	-	TRBJ2-3	CASSELGDTQYF	TGTGCCAGCAGTGAATTGGGGGATACGCAGTATTTT
TRBV29-1	-	TRBD2	TRBJ2-7	CSVELAGSYEQYF	TGCAGCGTTGAGTTAGCGGGCTCCTACGAGCAGTACTTC
TRBV4-2	-	-	TRBJ1-5	CASSQHDSVYSNQPQHF	TGTGCCAGCAGCCAGCATGACAGCGTATATAGCAATCAGCCCCAGCATTTT
TRBV30	once	TRBD1	TRBJ1-1	CAWSTTGGTEAFF	TGTGCCTGGAGTACAACAGGGGGCACTGAAGCTTTCTTT
TRBV5-4	-	-	TRBJ1-1	CASSPPGRALTEAFF	TGTGCCAGCAGCCCCCCGGGACGGGCCCTCACTGAAGCTTTCTTT
TRBV7-3	-	-	TRBJ2-1	CASSSTLIPKEQFF	TGTGCCAGCAGCTCCACCCTAATACCGAAGGAGCAGTTCTTC
TRBV7-9	-	-	TRBJ2-5	CASSGPGGTQYF	TGTGCCAGCAGCGGCCCTGGGGGGACCCAGTACTTC
TRBV19	-	TRBD1	TRBJ2-7	CASSVPRTGVYEQYF	TGTGCCAGTAGTGTCCCGAGGACAGGAGTCTACGAGCAGTACTTC
TRBV5-1	-	-	TRBJ1-3	CASSFGSGNTIYF	TGCGCCAGCAGCTTTGGATCCGGAAACACCATATATTTT
TRBV15	-	-	TRBJ2-1	CATSREGNEQFF	TGTGCCACCAGCAGAGAGGGTAATGAGCAGTTCTTC
TRBV5-4	-	-	TRBJ1-4	CASSLQGVNEKLFF	TGTGCCAGCAGCCTACAGGGTGTCAATGAAAAACTGTTTTTT
TRBV6-5	-	TRBD1	TRBJ2-7	CASSDRESYEQYF	TGTGCCAGTTCGGACAGGGAATCCTACGAGCAGTACTTC
TRBV11-3	-	-	TRBJ2-1	CASSLDGQLNEQFF	TGTGCCAGCAGCTTAGATGGGCAGCTCAATGAGCAGTTCTTC
TRBV18	-	-	TRBJ2-7	CASSPRLRFDEQYF	TGTGCCAGCTCACCACGACTTAGGTTCGACGAGCAGTACTTC
TRBV12-5	once	-	TRBJ2-1	CASGLAAGTPVSNEQFF	TGTGCTAGTGGTTTGGCAGCCGGGACCCCCGTCTCCAATGAGCAGTTCTTC
TRBV9	-	-	TRBJ2-7	CASSVGGDEQYF	TGTGCCAGCAGCGTAGGAGGGGACGAGCAGTACTTC
TRBV4-1	-	-	TRBJ1-4	CASSQAGGLREKLFF	TGCGCCAGCAGCCAAGCGGGGGGGCTGAGGGAAAAACTGTTTTTT
TRBV5-1	once	TRBD1	TRBJ1-6	CASSVRDSNSPLHF	TGCGCCAGCAGCGTCCGGGACAGTAATTCACCCCTCCACTTT
TRBV30	-	-	TRBJ2-7	CAWRGISHEQYF	TGTGCCTGGAGGGGGATCAGCCACGAGCAGTACTTC
TRBV7-8	-	-	TRBJ1-3	CASSLYSGNTIYF	TGTGCCAGCAGCTTATATTCTGGAAACACCATATATTTT
TRBV13	-	TRBD1	TRBJ2-3	CASSLPGTEETDTQYF	TGTGCCAGCAGCCTTCCTGGGACAGAAGAGACAGATACGCAGTATTTT
TRBV16	-	-	TRBJ2-3	CASSPPLVRTGTDTQYF	TGTGCCAGCAGCCCCCCGTTGGTCAGGACTGGCACAGATACGCAGTATTTT
TRBV5-6	-	-	TRBJ1-2	CASSLAGVGVSNYGYTF	TGTGCCAGCAGCTTGGCAGGAGTGGGGGTGAGCAACTATGGCTACACCTTC
TRBV3-1/TRBV3-2	-	TRBD2	TRBJ2-1	CASSRTSGRSEQFF	TGTGCCAGCAGCCGGACTAGCGGGAGGTCTGAGCAGTTCTTC
TRBV7-9	-	TRBD2	TRBJ2-7	CASSLAREGEQYF	TGTGCCAGCAGCTTAGCACGGGAGGGCGAGCAGTACTTC
TRBV4-3	-	-	TRBJ1-5	CASSQDGTANQPQHF	TGCGCCAGCAGCCAAGATGGGACGGCGAATCAGCCCCAGCATTTT
TRBV19	-	-	TRBJ1-3	CASKTVTEGFGNTIYF	TGTGCCAGTAAGACAGTGACGGAAGGCTTTGGAAACACCATATATTTT
TRBV4-3	few	TRBD2	TRBJ2-3	CASSQDRVASGPSGTQYF	TGCGCCAGCAGCCAAGATAGAGTTGCTAGCGGTCCCTCTGGTACGCAGTATTTT
TRBV30	few	TRBD1	TRBJ2-3	CAWSYGRTGEADTQYF	TGTGCCTGGAGCTACGGAAGGACAGGGGAGGCAGATACGCAGTATTTT